Below, 20 T cell receptor beta chains from the same sample are listed, as sequenced in a study of cytomegalovirus exposure and HLA in healthy donors. In the PCR, 60 Vbeta and 13 Jbeta primers were used. The table came from immunoSEQ multiplex PCR; TCRdb's copy has only in-frame clones and leaves some out. This table holds about 95,000 clones, 81% found once. The sequenced material came from PBMCs. The receptors derive from a woman in her 70s in good health and CMV-seropositive.

This rearrangement joins TRBV7-2 to TRBJ2-1; 8 bases match TRBD2. The germline V gene encodes CDR1 SGHTA and CDR2 FQGNSA. This CDR3 is built from 16 residues. J lost 3 bases, V lost 5 bases, and 9 bases had no gene match. This chain's CDR3 is CASSPGGTSGYNEQFF. DNA for the CDR3: TGTGCCAGCAGCCCGGGGGGAACTAGCGGCTACAATGAGCAGTTCTTC.

This rearrangement joins TRBV28 to TRBJ1-1; the match to TRBD1 covers 7 bases. J gave up 5 bases and V 4 bases, and 4 bases lay outside the gene matches. Germline V gene sequence: CDR1 MDHEN, CDR2 SYDVKM. This CDR3 comprises 13 residues. The CDR3 region has the DNA TGTGCCAGCAGTTACGACAGGGCGACTGAAGCTTTCTTT. It encodes CASSYDRATEAFF.

The J gene is TRBJ2-5, the V gene TRBV18; a weak D match, TRBD2 (5 bases). This CDR3 has 14 amino acids. V was shortened by 6 bases and J by 5 bases, with 16 bases between the two germline ends. Germline values: CDR1 KGHSH, CDR2 LQKENI. CDR3 nucleotides: TGTGCCAGCTCGACGGGCGCGGAGGCGGAGACCCAGTACTTC. It is translated as CASSTGAEAETQYF.

The chain employs TRBV25-1 and TRBJ1-5; 9 bases fit TRBD1. V shed 3 bases, J shed 6 bases, and the junction held 3 bases outside the gene matches. The germline V gene has CDR1 MGHDK and CDR2 SYGVNS. This CDR3 has 14 amino acids. The CDR3 region is CASSEGQGAQPQHF. The CDR3, as DNA: TGTGCCAGCAGTGAGGGACAGGGAGCTCAGCCCCAGCATTTT.

The chain recombines TRBV19 with TRBJ1-1, with a possible D match to TRBD1 (6 bases). This CDR3 is built from 21 residues. V lost 2 bases, J lost 0 bases, and 28 bases lay in between. Germline lookup yields CDR1 LNHDA and CDR2 SQIVND (reference sequence). The CDR3 region is CASSIRWGEQGHRAVNTEAFF. The DNA of the CDR3 is TGTGCCAGTAGTATAAGATGGGGCGAACAGGGACATCGCGCGGTGAACACTGAAGCTTTCTTT. Based on the CDR3 plus reference TRBV19 and TRBJ1-1, the full variable domain is DGGITQSPKYLFRKEGQNVTLSCEQNLNHDAMYWYRQDPGQGLRLIYYSQIVNDFQKGDIAEGYSVSREKKESFPLTVTSAQKNPTAFYLCASSIRWGEQGHRAVNTEAFFGQGTRLTVV.

The rearrangement uses TRBV6-1 and TRBJ2-6; 11 bases are a match to TRBD1. CDR3 length: 19 amino acids. The trim removed 2 bases at V and 0 bases at J, leaving 6 bases unmatched. CDR1 and CDR2 (germline): MNHNS, SASEGT. CDR3 nucleotide sequence: TGTGCCAGCAGTGAAATTTACGGGACAGGGGGCTCTGGGGCCAACGTCCTGACTTTC. Residues: CASSEIYGTGGSGANVLTF.

The V gene is TRBV4-1, the J gene TRBJ2-3; TRBD2 agrees at 12 bases. This CDR3 is 16 amino acids long. V shed 0 bases and J 4 bases; nucleotides not matched to a gene: 2. Per the germline V gene, CDR1 is MGHRA and CDR2 is YSYEKL. This chain's CDR3 is CASSQDLAGGADTQYF. DNA of the CDR3: TGCGCCAGCAGCCAAGATCTAGCGGGGGGGGCAGATACGCAGTATTTT.

Only one count was recorded for this clone. The chain recombines TRBV14 with TRBJ2-5; possible D gene TRBD2, 5 bases. Trimming removed 0 bases at V and 5 bases at J, with 13 bases between. There are 15 residues in the CDR3. CDR1 and CDR2 (germline): SGHDN, FVKESK. The CDR3 DNA sequence: TGTGCCAGCAGCCAAGACCCCCGGGGTAGGGAGACCCAGTACTTC. Amino acid sequence: CASSQDPRGRETQYF.

As to this clone: Distinct nucleotide sequences in the sample also encode this CDR3. The chain combines TRBV6-6 with TRBJ1-1; possible D gene TRBD1, 5 bases. V gave up 0 bases and J gave up 4 bases, with 9 bases separating them. CDR1 MNHNY and CDR2 SVGAGI come from the germline V gene (reference sequence). The CDR3 sequence is 14 residues long. For the CDR3, the DNA is TGTGCCAGCAGTTACTCCTCGGGGGGCACTGAAGCTTTCTTT. It codes for CASSYSSGGTEAFF.

This clone was found a few times. In DNA form, the CDR3 reads TGTGCCAGCAGCCGGAGGACAGATACGCAGTATTTT. It specifies CASSRRTDTQYF. The V call is TRBV5-8, the J call TRBJ2-3; D may be TRBD2 (5 bases). V lost 4 bases and J lost 3, with 6 bases in between. The CDR3 is 12 amino acids. Germline assignment: CDR1 SGHTS and CDR2 YDEGEE.

V and J are TRBV5-4 and TRBJ2-6; possible D gene TRBD2, 6 bases. V lost 7 bases and J lost 4, with 9 bases in between. Germline loops: CDR1 SGHNT, CDR2 YYREEE (reference sequence). The CDR3 is 13 residues long. CDR3 amino acids: CASWGVGANVLTF. The CDR3 DNA reads as TGTGCCAGCTGGGGGGTCGGGGCCAACGTCCTGACTTTC.

The chain joins TRBV28 to TRBJ2-7, with D maybe TRBD1 (6 bases). The V end lost 8 bases, the J end lost 0 bases, and 11 bases lay between the germline ends. The CDR3 extends over 13 amino acids. CDR1 and CDR2 from the germline V gene are MDHEN and SYDVKM. For the CDR3, the DNA is TGTGCCAGCTCAGAAGGGGGCTCCTACGAGCAGTACTTC. It codes for CASSEGGSYEQYF.

This chain connects TRBV27 to TRBJ2-3; 8 bases are a match to TRBD2. The CDR3 contains 15 residues. CDR1 and CDR2 from the germline V gene are MNHEY and SMNVEV (reference sequence). The V and J ends lost 0 bases and 5 bases, in that order; junction bases with no gene match: 4. The CDR3 sequence: CASSLSPRGGDTQYF. The CDR3 DNA reads as TGTGCCAGCAGTTTATCGCCTCGGGGGGGAGATACGCAGTATTTT.

This clone was counted a single time. The chain is built from TRBV5-1 and TRBJ2-2; D is unclear. Trimming left V 6 bases short and J 0 bases short, with 12 bases between. This CDR3 comprises 15 residues. The germline CDR1 and CDR2 sequences are SGHRS and YFSETQ. The CDR3 region is CASTLRSSNTGELFF. CDR3 DNA: TGCGCCAGCACCCTGCGGAGTTCGAACACCGGGGAGCTGTTTTTT.

V gene TRBV7-2 combines with J gene TRBJ1-2; 8 nucleotides agree with TRBD1. The germline CDR1 and CDR2 sequences are SGHTA and FQGNSA. V gave up 2 bases and J gave up 6 bases; unmatched junction bases: 14. The CDR3 spans 17 residues. The CDR3 DNA is TGTGCCAGCAGCTTAAATCCGCAGGGGGCCGTTTCGGATGGCTACACCTTC. Amino acid sequence: CASSLNPQGAVSDGYTF. The variable domain in full, with the rest retrieved from reference TRBV7-2 and TRBJ1-2, is GAGVSQSPSNKVTEKGKDVELRCDPISGHTALYWYRQSLGQGLEFLIYFQGNSAPDKSGLPSDRFSAERTGGSVSTLTIQRTQQEDSAVYLCASSLNPQGAVSDGYTFGSGTRLTVV.

The chain uses TRBV4-2 and TRBJ2-5, with 8 bases aligning to TRBD2. The ends lost 11 bases at V and 4 bases at J; junction bases unmatched: 0. The CDR3 sequence is 10 residues long. CDR1 and CDR2 (germline): LGHNA, YNFKEQ. CDR3 nucleotide sequence: TGTGCCCGGGGGGGAGAGACCCAGTACTTC. Translated: CARGGETQYF.

As regards this clone: The same CDR3 also results from other DNA sequences found in this sample. The rearrangement uses TRBV7-8 and TRBJ2-1; TRBD2 matches at 10 bases. The CDR3 consists of 15 residues. In germline, CDR1 is SGHVS, CDR2 FQNEAQ. V shed 1 base and J 9 bases; nucleotides not matched to a gene: 6. This chain's CDR3 is CASSLVLAGSFEQFF. The CDR3 DNA follows: TGTGCCAGCAGCTTAGTACTAGCGGGATCATTTGAGCAGTTCTTC.

The chain employs TRBV7-6 and TRBJ2-1, with 12 bases that match TRBD2. The germline CDR1 and CDR2 sequences are SGHVS and FNYEAQ. The CDR3 length is 18 residues. Trimming removed 0 bases from V and 9 bases from J; junction bases left unmatched: 12. CDR3 DNA sequence: TGTGCCAGCAGCTTAGCGCCCCCCACTAGCGGGAGGCCCGCTGAGCAGTTCTTC. It yields the protein CASSLAPPTSGRPAEQFF.

The chain recombines TRBV30 with TRBJ1-2, with D unclear. The V end lost 0 bases, the J end lost 7 bases, and 12 bases lay between the germline ends. CDR3 length equals 13 residues. Germline loops: CDR1 GTSNPN, CDR2 SVGIG (reference sequence). CDR3 region: CAWSVESGGGYTF. The CDR3 DNA sequence: TGTGCCTGGAGTGTAGAAAGTGGCGGTGGCTACACCTTC.

The chain joins TRBV2 to TRBJ2-3; 7 nucleotides line up with TRBD1. CDR1 is SNHLY and CDR2 is FYNNEI in the germline V gene. The V segment lost 5 bases and the J segment 5 bases; nucleotides outside the gene matches: 7. The CDR3 runs to 14 residues. The CDR3 reads CASSLQGVRDTQYF. CDR3 nucleotides: TGTGCCAGCAGTCTTCAGGGGGTGAGAGATACGCAGTATTTT.